Listed below are T cell receptor beta chains from one sample, sequenced in a study of blood T cell repertoires in COVID-19. This table comes from immunoSEQ multiplex PCR, and its TCRdb copy is limited to in-frame clones, with some not included. The repertoire has 270,000 or so clones, more than 70% of them found once; the top ten carry under 3.5%. Sequencing was done on a sample of peripheral blood. Source of these receptors: a woman under 30 with acute or convalescent COVID-19. Each CDR3 is given with its conserved first and last residue. D genes are given only for firm matches. Size tells how often a clone was seen (once, few, many) or the class of an expanded clone, and some rows leave it out.

CDR3aa | CDR3nt | j_gene | abundance | len | d_gene | v_gene
CASSQGSGVGNTIYF | TGTGCCAGCAGCCAAGGATCGGGAGTCGGAAACACCATATATTTT | TRBJ1-3 | few | 15 | . | TRBV3-1/TRBV3-2
CASSPQGIRGSGANVLTF | TGTGCCAGCTCACCACAGGGAATCAGGGGCTCTGGGGCCAACGTCCTGACTTTC | TRBJ2-6 | . | 18 | . | TRBV18
CASSSTGGFVDGYTF | TGTGCCAGCAGCTCGACAGGTGGTTTCGTCGATGGCTACACCTTC | TRBJ1-2 | few | 15 | . | TRBV7-3
CASSTRTGNYEQYF | TGTGCCAGCAGTACCCGGACGGGGAACTACGAGCAGTACTTC | TRBJ2-7 | . | 14 | . | TRBV27
CASSPTSGSLAEQYF | TGCGCCAGCAGCCCAACTAGCGGGAGTCTGGCCGAGCAGTACTTC | TRBJ2-7 | . | 15 | TRBD2 | TRBV5-1
CASSFDRVTEAFF | TGTGCCAGCAGCTTCGACAGGGTGACCGAAGCTTTCTTT | TRBJ1-1 | . | 13 | TRBD1 | TRBV7-6
CSVSDGGRTEAFF | TGCAGCGTTTCCGACGGCGGGAGGACTGAAGCTTTCTTT | TRBJ1-1 | once | 13 | . | TRBV29-1
CASSPRDSSYEQYF | TGTGCCAGCTCACCAAGGGACAGCTCCTACGAGCAGTACTTC | TRBJ2-7 | . | 14 | TRBD1 | TRBV18
CASSLITSGGTYEQYF | TGTGCCAGCAGCCTAATTACTAGCGGGGGCACCTACGAGCAGTACTTC | TRBJ2-7 | . | 16 | TRBD2 | TRBV11-2
CASSDRVGQPQHF | TGCGCCAGCAGCGACAGGGTAGGGCAGCCCCAGCATTTT | TRBJ1-5 | . | 13 | TRBD1 | TRBV10-2
CASRPSGNLETQYF | TGTGCCAGCAGACCTAGCGGGAATTTAGAGACCCAGTACTTC | TRBJ2-5 | . | 14 | TRBD2 | TRBV6-5
CASRRLAGVSYNEQFF | TGCGCCAGCAGGAGACTAGCGGGAGTTTCCTACAATGAGCAGTTCTTC | TRBJ2-1 | . | 16 | TRBD2 | TRBV4-3
CASSLYGETQYF | TGTGCTAGCAGCTTATACGGGGAGACCCAGTACTTC | TRBJ2-5 | . | 12 | . | TRBV7-7
CASSPGTSGRTSSYEQYF | TGTGCCAGCAGCCCGGGGACTAGCGGGAGGACCTCCTCCTACGAGCAGTACTTC | TRBJ2-7 | . | 18 | TRBD2 | TRBV11-2
CASSPVSPLHF | TGTGCCAGCAGCCCAGTATCACCCCTCCACTTT | TRBJ1-6 | . | 11 | . | TRBV5-8
CASSQERGGTQYF | TGCGCCAGCAGCCAAGAAAGAGGGGGGACCCAGTACTTC | TRBJ2-5 | few | 13 | . | TRBV4-3
CASSLKGASGSLVGETQYF | TGTGCCAGCAGCTTAAAAGGGGCTAGCGGGAGTTTGGTTGGAGAGACCCAGTACTTC | TRBJ2-5 | . | 19 | TRBD2 | TRBV7-2
CASSQDRDTEAFF | TGTGCCAGCAGCCAGGACAGGGACACTGAAGCTTTCTTT | TRBJ1-1 | . | 13 | TRBD1 | TRBV6-5
CASSPPDSMNTEAFF | TGTGCCAGCTCACCCCCCGACAGCATGAACACTGAAGCTTTCTTT | TRBJ1-1 | . | 15 | . | TRBV18
CASSLVAGLNTEAFF | TGTGCCAGCAGCTTAGTGGCGGGGCTGAACACTGAAGCTTTCTTT | TRBJ1-1 | . | 15 | . | TRBV11-2
CASSHRRGGQETQYF | TGTGCCAGCAGCCACCGGCGAGGGGGCCAAGAGACCCAGTACTTC | TRBJ2-5 | . | 15 | . | TRBV9
CASSLTGDGNTIYF | TGTGCCAGCAGCCTAACAGGGGATGGAAACACCATATATTTT | TRBJ1-3 | . | 14 | TRBD1 | TRBV27
CASTPDKYGYTF | TGTGCCAGCACCCCTGACAAGTATGGCTACACCTTC | TRBJ1-2 | . | 12 | . | TRBV12-3/TRBV12-4
CASSFKTSGVLYNEQFF | TGTGCCAGCAGCTTCAAGACTAGCGGGGTACTATACAATGAGCAGTTCTTC | TRBJ2-1 | . | 17 | TRBD2 | TRBV7-9